The 27 T cell receptor beta chains listed next were all sequenced from one sample in a study of blood T cell repertoires in COVID-19. Measured with immunoSEQ multiplex PCR; TCRdb has only the in-frame clones, and not every one. The sample includes about 270,000 clones, around 90% of them seen just once. The sample was peripheral blood. These receptors came from a man between 60 and 70 years old who had recovered from COVID-19.

The rearrangement uses TRBV12-1 and TRBJ2-2; the tabulated D call, TRBD2, remains unverified against the DNA. TRBV12-1 is a known pseudogene. This CDR3 is 18 amino acids long. CDR3 bases: TGTGCCAGCAGCTTGGGGCTAGCGGGGGCCACGAACACCGGGGAGCTGTTTTTT. As protein: CASSLGLAGATNTGELFF.

This sequence joins TRBV5-1 and TRBJ1-6; 9 bases match TRBD1. J lost 10 bases, V lost 4 bases, and 3 bases had no gene match. The CDR3 runs to 13 residues. CDR1 SGHRS and CDR2 YFSETQ come from the germline V gene. CDR3 in amino acids: CASSPGQGSPLHF. The CDR3 nucleotides are TGCGCCAGCAGCCCAGGACAGGGGTCACCCCTCCACTTT.

V and J are TRBV5-1 and TRBJ1-1, with TRBD1 matching 9 bases. The CDR3 covers 15 residues. J lost 2 bases, V lost 4 bases, and 6 bases had no gene match. Germline assignment: CDR1 SGHRS and CDR2 YFSETQ. CDR3 amino acids: CASSVGTGYNTEAFF. In nucleotides, the CDR3 is TGCGCCAGCAGCGTGGGGACAGGGTACAACACTGAAGCTTTCTTT. Combining the CDR3 with reference TRBV5-1 and TRBJ1-1 gives the whole variable domain KAGVTQTPRYLIKTRGQQVTLSCSPISGHRSVSWYQQTPGQGLQFLFEYFSETQRNKGNFPGRFSGRQFSNSRSEMNVSTLELGDSALYLCASSVGTGYNTEAFFGQGTRLTVV.

The chain couples TRBV10-3 to TRBJ2-2; a possible D gene is TRBD1 (6 bases). V was pared by 3 bases and J by 2 bases, with 10 bases between. This CDR3 contains 15 residues. CDR1 and CDR2 from the germline V gene are ENHRY and SYGVKD. The CDR3 reads CAISEPDRNTGELFF. The CDR3 DNA sequence: TGTGCCATCAGTGAACCGGACAGAAACACCGGGGAGCTGTTTTTT.

V and J are TRBV7-2 and TRBJ2-7; a weak D match, TRBD1 (5 bases). CDR3 length: 11 amino acids. Germline CDR1 SGHTA, CDR2 FQGNSA. The V gene lost 5 bases and the J gene lost 7 bases, with 9 bases spanning the gap. For the CDR3, the DNA is TGTGCCAGCAGCCGTCGGACAGAGCAGTACTTC. Translation: CASSRRTEQYF.

The rearrangement uses TRBV6-5 and TRBJ2-4, with D perhaps matching TRBD1 (5 bases). Germline V lookup: CDR1 MNHEY, CDR2 SVGAGI. The V end was cut by 6 bases, the J end by 0 bases, with 6 bases between. The CDR3 is 13 residues long. CDR3 residues: CASRGLAKNIQYF. The CDR3 nucleotides read TGTGCCAGCAGGGGGCTAGCCAAAAACATTCAGTACTTC.

V gene TRBV9 combines with J gene TRBJ2-1, with 10 bases that match TRBD1. Germline values: CDR1 SGDLS, CDR2 YYNGEE. The CDR3 has 18 residues. V trimming: 4 bases; J trimming: 2 bases; junction bases outside the gene matches: 12. CDR3 sequence (DNA): TGTGCCAGCAGCACCCGTGGGACAGGGGCAATTACCTACAATGAGCAGTTCTTC. Encoded protein: CASSTRGTGAITYNEQFF.

The count of this clone is one. The chain recombines TRBV11-1 with TRBJ2-3; 9 nucleotides match TRBD1. This CDR3 has 16 residues. Germline CDR1 is SGHAT and CDR2 is FQDESV (reference sequence). V lost 5 bases to trimming and J lost 2 bases; unmatched junction nucleotides: 8. The DNA of the CDR3 is TGTGCCAGCAGCCCAGGGACAGGGTGGGACACAGATACGCAGTATTTT. It encodes CASSPGTGWDTDTQYF. Filled out from reference TRBV11-1 and TRBJ2-3, the complete variable domain reads EAEVAQSPRYKITEKSQAVAFWCDPISGHATLYWYRQILGQGPELLVQFQDESVVDDSQLPKDRFSAERLKGVDSTLKIQPAELGDSAMYLCASSPGTGWDTDTQYFGPGTRLTVL.

The J gene is TRBJ2-3, the V gene TRBV9; 9 bases align to TRBD2. Germline CDR1 and CDR2: SGDLS and YYNGEE. This CDR3 region has 17 residues. With 0 bases clipped from V and 4 bases from J, the junction kept 9 bases outside the gene matches. In nucleotides, the CDR3 is TGTGCCAGCAGCGTAGGGACTAGCGAGAGGGTGTCAGATACGCAGTATTTT. Protein product: CASSVGTSERVSDTQYF.

This clone was detected only a few times. The chain links TRBV5-4 to TRBJ1-1; the match to TRBD1 covers 7 bases. J was trimmed by 1 base and V by 0 bases; bases with no gene match: 3. This CDR3 has 15 amino acids. CDR1 and CDR2 from the germline V gene are SGHNT and YYREEE (reference sequence). The CDR3 DNA is TGTGCCAGCAGCTTGGCCGGGACAGCGAACACTGAAGCTTTCTTT. The encoded protein is CASSLAGTANTEAFF.

The table lists this clone with a count of one. The V call is TRBV10-3, the J call TRBJ1-3; D perhaps matches TRBD1 (6 bases). The CDR3 sequence is 17 residues long. Trimming pared 3 bases from V and 0 bases from J, leaving 15 bases between. The germline gives CDR1 ENHRY, CDR2 SYGVKD. The CDR3 region is CAISDHQQGFSGNTIYF. The DNA for the CDR3 is TGTGCCATCAGTGACCACCAACAGGGATTCTCTGGAAACACCATATATTTT.

The J gene is TRBJ2-3, the V gene TRBV3-1 (or the pseudogene TRBV3-2), with 13 bases identical to TRBD2. Germline loops: CDR1 LGHDT, CDR2 YNNKEL (reference sequence). With 4 bases clipped from V and 4 bases from J, the junction kept 8 bases outside the gene matches. The CDR3 contains 17 residues. This CDR3 is CASSRGLAGVRADTQYF. The CDR3 nucleotides are TGTGCCAGCAGCCGAGGACTAGCGGGGGTGAGGGCAGATACGCAGTATTTT.

V usage is TRBV7-9 and J usage is TRBJ1-6, with D perhaps matching TRBD1 (6 bases). V dropped 5 bases and J dropped 0 bases, with 14 bases sitting between them. From germline, CDR1 is SEHNR and CDR2 FQNEAQ (reference sequence). The CDR3 runs to 17 residues. The CDR3 here is CASSPRTGSSYNSPLHF. As DNA, the CDR3 is TGTGCCAGCAGCCCTCGTACAGGGAGCTCCTATAATTCACCCCTCCACTTT. Complete variable domain (other parts from reference TRBV7-9 and TRBJ1-6): DTGVSQNPRHKITKRGQNVTFRCDPISEHNRLYWYRQTLGQGPEFLTYFQNEAQLEKSRLLSDRFSAERPKGSFSTLEIQRTEQGDSAMYLCASSPRTGSSYNSPLHFGNGTRLTVT.

The chain recombines TRBV11-2 with TRBJ2-5; the match to TRBD1 covers 7 bases. V was clipped by 6 bases and J by 3 bases; unmatched bases: 13. Per the germline V gene, CDR1 is SGHAT and CDR2 is FQNNGV. The CDR3 contains 16 residues. CDR3 amino acids: CASRNRGGLGEETQYF. Written as DNA, the CDR3 is TGTGCCAGCAGAAACAGGGGTGGCTTGGGGGAAGAGACCCAGTACTTC.

This clone was seen just once. The chain carries TRBV6-2 or TRBV6-3 and TRBJ1-3; D is unclear. The CDR3 contains 15 residues. V gave up 0 bases and J gave up 0 bases, with 6 bases separating them. Per the germline V gene, CDR1 is MNHEY and CDR2 is SVGEGT. The CDR3 DNA is TGTGCCAGCAGTTACTCGAGCAACTCTGGAAACACCATATATTTT. Amino acids: CASSYSSNSGNTIYF.

The rearrangement joins TRBV5-6 to TRBJ1-6, with D possibly matching TRBD1 (5 bases). Trimming left V 4 bases short and J 10 bases short, with 18 bases between. The CDR3 has 15 residues. Germline CDR1 SGHDT, CDR2 YYEEEE. CDR3 region: CASSRGWGTSSPLHF. In DNA form, the CDR3 reads TGTGCCAGCAGCCGGGGGTGGGGCACGAGCTCACCCCTCCACTTT.

The chain links TRBV5-1 to TRBJ2-7; 12 bases match TRBD2. In germline, CDR1 is SGHRS, CDR2 YFSETQ. The J segment lost 3 bases and the V segment lost 4 bases, leaving 2 bases of the junction unmatched. The CDR3 totals 14 residues. Written as DNA, the CDR3 is TGCGCCAGCAGCGGGGGACTAGCGGGCTACGAGCAGTACTTC. Translated, it gives CASSGGLAGYEQYF.

The J gene is TRBJ1-2, the V gene TRBV4-1; TRBD1 is a possible D gene (6 bases). The CDR3 is made up of 15 amino acids. Germline CDR1 is MGHRA and CDR2 is YSYEKL. With 4 bases removed from V and 1 base from J, the gap between germline ends came to 13 bases. The CDR3 DNA reads as TGCGCCAGCAGCCCCCGTTACAGGGATAACTATGGCTACACCTTC. Translated, it gives CASSPRYRDNYGYTF.

The chain joins TRBV29-1 to TRBJ2-7; perhaps TRBD1 as D (6 bases). The germline CDR1 and CDR2 sequences are SQVTM and ANQGSEA. The CDR3 is made up of 12 amino acids. V was shortened by 8 bases and J by 0 bases, with 11 bases between the two germline ends. The CDR3 region is CSIGGSSYEQYF. DNA of the CDR3: TGCAGCATAGGGGGTAGCTCCTACGAGCAGTACTTC.

The chain combines TRBV9 with TRBJ2-1, with D perhaps TRBD1 (5 bases). Per germline, CDR1 SGDLS and CDR2 YYNGEE. This CDR3 comprises 15 residues. The V and J ends lost 6 bases and 2 bases respectively, with 15 bases between them. The CDR3 DNA follows: TGTGCCAGCACCCTGGAAAAGGGGACCTACAATGAGCAGTTCTTC. This sequence encodes CASTLEKGTYNEQFF.

The CDR3 DNA reads as TGTGCCAGTAAGGGACAGGCAACAGATACGCAGTATTTT. Translated, it gives CASKGQATDTQYF. This chain joins TRBV6-5 and TRBJ2-3, with 8 positions matching TRBD1. The junction had 5 bases not matched to a gene; V was cut back by 9 bases and J by 3 bases. This CDR3 is 13 amino acids long. The germline gives CDR1 MNHEY, CDR2 SVGAGI.

This rearrangement joins TRBV11-2 to TRBJ2-5; D not resolved. V was shortened by 1 base and J by 0 bases, with 6 bases between the two germline ends. From germline, CDR1 is SGHAT and CDR2 FQNNGV. The CDR3 is 14 amino acids. As DNA, the CDR3 is TGTGCCAGCAGCTTAGGGTCAGACCAAGAGACCCAGTACTTC. Encoded protein: CASSLGSDQETQYF.

The chain uses TRBV5-1 and TRBJ2-2; weak D call: TRBD2 (7 bases). Germline V gives CDR1 SGHRS, CDR2 YFSETQ. The CDR3 has 15 residues. The ends were cut back, 2 bases at V and 5 bases at J, with 13 bases in the middle. This CDR3 is CASSFSGGGTGELFF. CDR3 sequence (DNA): TGCGCCAGCAGCTTTTCGGGGGGCGGAACCGGGGAGCTGTTTTTT.

This clone came up once. This chain uses TRBV6-5 with TRBJ1-5, with D possibly TRBD1 on 6 matching bases. This CDR3 is 14 amino acids long. The germline CDR1 and CDR2 sequences are MNHEY and SVGAGI. Trimming shortened V by 4 bases and J by 5 bases, and 12 bases separated the two germline ends. CDR3 sequence: CASSLISGDQPQHF. The CDR3 DNA follows: TGTGCCAGCAGTTTAATATCAGGGGATCAGCCCCAGCATTTT.

DNA for the CDR3: TGTGCCAGAAGGAAAAAGGGACAGGGGGTTGAAAAACTGTTTTTT. Translation: CARRKKGQGVEKLFF. The chain joins TRBV5-3 to TRBJ1-4, with TRBD1 identical over 11 bases. TRBV5-3 is labeled an ORF, and its function is uncertain. V trimming: 5 bases; J trimming: 7 bases; junction bases outside the gene matches: 7. The CDR3 consists of 15 residues.

This clone was seen many times. The chain recombines TRBV3-1 (or the pseudogene TRBV3-2) with TRBJ1-5; weak D call: TRBD1 (5 bases). There are 14 residues in the CDR3. The germline V and J ends were trimmed by 1 base and 4 bases, with 8 bases remaining between them. Germline CDR1 LGHDT, CDR2 YNNKEL (reference sequence). CDR3 sequence reads: CASSQGRGNQPQHF. CDR3 DNA sequence: TGTGCCAGCAGCCAAGGAAGGGGAAATCAGCCCCAGCATTTT.

This chain joins TRBV5-6 and TRBJ2-1; tentatively, D is TRBD2 (5 bases). V lost 3 bases to trimming and J lost 0 bases, with 10 bases between them. The CDR3 has 15 amino acids. Germline V CDR1 and CDR2: SGHDT, YYEEEE. This CDR3 is CASSSTINSYNEQFF. Written as DNA, the CDR3 is TGTGCCAGCAGCTCGACTATTAACTCCTACAATGAGCAGTTCTTC.